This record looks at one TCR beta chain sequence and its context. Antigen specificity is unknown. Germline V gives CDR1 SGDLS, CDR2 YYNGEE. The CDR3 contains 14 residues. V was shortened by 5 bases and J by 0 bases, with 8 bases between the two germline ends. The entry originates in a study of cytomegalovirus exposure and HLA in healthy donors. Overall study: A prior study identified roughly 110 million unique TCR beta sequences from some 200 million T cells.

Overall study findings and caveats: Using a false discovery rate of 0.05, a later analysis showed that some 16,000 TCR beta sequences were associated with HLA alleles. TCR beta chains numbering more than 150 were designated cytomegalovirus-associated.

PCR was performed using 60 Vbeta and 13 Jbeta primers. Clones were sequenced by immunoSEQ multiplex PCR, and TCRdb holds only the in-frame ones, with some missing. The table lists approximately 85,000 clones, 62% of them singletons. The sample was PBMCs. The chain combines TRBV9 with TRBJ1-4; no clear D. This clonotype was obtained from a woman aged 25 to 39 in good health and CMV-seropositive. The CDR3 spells CASSFTATNEKLFF. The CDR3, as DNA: TGTGCCAGCAGTTTTACTGCAACTAATGAAAAACTGTTTTTT.